This TCR beta chain was documented in a study of T-cell memory formation after mild COVID-19 (dated by TCRdb to about 2021). About the investigation overall: TCR sequence clusters from the two donors were largely donor specific. Two young, previously healthy adult volunteers made up the cohort, one male and one female. In a couple of donors, T-cell clones that expanded and contracted after mild COVID-19 were followed by sequencing TCRalpha and TCRbeta repertoires longitudinally.

The full study reports these points: Some responding clones were detected in pre-infection memory, which suggested that pre-existing cross-reactive memory T cells had joined the SARS-CoV-2 response. Contracting CD4+ clones were found mainly in CM and EM memory subsets, while CD8+ clones were enriched in EMRA. The study covered only a couple of mild cases, and larger cohorts including severe cases with pre-infection samples were considered necessary. From day 15 to 85, contracting clones showed balanced CD4/CD8 phenotypes, whereas a second wave of clones that expanded from day 15 to 37 leaned towards CD4+. SARS-CoV-2 specificity was not confirmed for the second-wave clones peaking on day 37.

Ficoll-Paque density gradient centrifugation was used to isolate PBMCs. With respect to this clonotype: The specificity of this receptor is unknown. The input lacks base qualities; no much larger clone sits a single base away.

The listed sequencing device is Illumina NovaSeq 6000. cDNA libraries for TCRalpha and TCRbeta were prepared by 5'RACE using constant-segment primers, with sample barcodes and unique molecular identifiers added. Trizol reagent was used to extract RNA from every sample. Amplification of the libraries took two PCR steps, and the second step added a second sample barcode plus Illumina TruSeq adapters. Libraries were sequenced on an Illumina NovaSeq with 2 x 150 bp paired-end reads. As for how the authors treated the data: Demultiplexing of reads and collapsing into UMI-guided consensus sequences were performed with migec v1.2.7. Using mixcr v2.1.11, UMI consensuses were aligned to TRA and TRB V and J templates and then assembled into clonotypes. Expanded or contracted clonotypes were those called significant by both edgeR and NoisET, with noise models trained on biological replicates. For edgeR calls, a false discovery rate-adjusted p below 0.01 and a log2 fold-change threshold of 1 were applied. PCA with hierarchical clustering of max-normalized trajectories of the 1000 most abundant clonotypes was used as exploratory dynamics analysis. Each responding clone was given a CD4 or CD8 phenotype based on the CD4+ and CD8+ repertoires, which had been sequenced separately. TCRdb's own reprocessing of the public reads used fastp at Q25 and MiXCR and kept productive beta chains. Each entry merges the rows of one CDR3 protein and shows their most common DNA and genes. The V and J calls were determined by TCRdb, not by the authors. The table for this sample lists approximately 45,000 distinct CDR3 sequences; roughly 6.6% of them were counted only once. The biggest ten clones account for about 0.8% of the sample.

As encoded in the germline V gene, CDR1 is MGHRA while CDR2 is YSYEKL. The CDR3 holds 15 amino acids from the cysteine to the phenylalanine. Only the CDR3 region is kept as DNA, spanning 45 bases read in frame from base 1. Trimming removed 4 bases from V and 0 bases from J, leaving 9 bases between the germline ends. The rearranged chain carries TRBV4-1 and TRBJ2-2; possibly the D gene is TRBD1, per 5 matching bases. Sequencing was carried out using PBMCs or a T cell subset sorted from them (not recorded which). The clonotype was recovered from an adult who had mild COVID-19 (a few samples of this study predate the infection). The sample titles of this study are shuffled in the database, so cell type and time point are left out. CDR3 sequence: CASSPQVANTGELFF. In nucleotides, the sequence is TGCGCCAGCAGCCCACAGGTCGCGAACACCGGGGAGCTGTTTTTT.